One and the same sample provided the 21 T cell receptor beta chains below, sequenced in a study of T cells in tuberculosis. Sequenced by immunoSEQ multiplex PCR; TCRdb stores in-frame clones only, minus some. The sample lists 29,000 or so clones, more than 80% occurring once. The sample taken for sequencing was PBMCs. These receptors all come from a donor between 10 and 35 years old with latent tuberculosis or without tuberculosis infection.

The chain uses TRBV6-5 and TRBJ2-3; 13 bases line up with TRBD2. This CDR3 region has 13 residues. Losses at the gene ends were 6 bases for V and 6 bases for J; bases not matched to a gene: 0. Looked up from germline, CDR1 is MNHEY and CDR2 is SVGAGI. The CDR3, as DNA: TGTGCCAGCAGACTAGCGGGGGGGGATACGCAGTATTTT. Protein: CASRLAGGDTQYF.

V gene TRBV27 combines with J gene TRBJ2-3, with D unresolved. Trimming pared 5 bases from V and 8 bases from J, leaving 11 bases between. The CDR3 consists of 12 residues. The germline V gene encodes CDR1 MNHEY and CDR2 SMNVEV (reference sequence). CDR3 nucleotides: TGTGCCAGCAGTCCCTCCACCGGTACGCAGTATTTT. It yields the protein CASSPSTGTQYF.

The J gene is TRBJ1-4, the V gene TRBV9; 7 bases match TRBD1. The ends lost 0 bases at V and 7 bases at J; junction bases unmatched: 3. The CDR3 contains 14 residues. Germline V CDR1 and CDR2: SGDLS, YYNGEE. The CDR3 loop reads CASSVVGGLEKLFF. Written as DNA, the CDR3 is TGTGCCAGCAGCGTAGTAGGGGGCCTTGAAAAACTGTTTTTT.

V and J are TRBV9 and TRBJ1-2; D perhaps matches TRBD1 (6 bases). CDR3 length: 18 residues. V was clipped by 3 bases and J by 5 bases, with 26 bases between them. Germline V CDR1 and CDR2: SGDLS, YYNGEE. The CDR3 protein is CASSERQENYALSYGYTF. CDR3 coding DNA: TGTGCCAGCAGCGAAAGACAGGAAAATTACGCATTATCGTATGGCTACACCTTC.

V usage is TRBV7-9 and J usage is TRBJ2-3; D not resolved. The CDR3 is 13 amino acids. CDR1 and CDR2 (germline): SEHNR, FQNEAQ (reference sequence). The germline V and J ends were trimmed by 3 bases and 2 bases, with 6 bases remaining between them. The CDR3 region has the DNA TGTGCCAGCAGCTTGAGCGTCACAGATACGCAGTATTTT. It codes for CASSLSVTDTQYF.

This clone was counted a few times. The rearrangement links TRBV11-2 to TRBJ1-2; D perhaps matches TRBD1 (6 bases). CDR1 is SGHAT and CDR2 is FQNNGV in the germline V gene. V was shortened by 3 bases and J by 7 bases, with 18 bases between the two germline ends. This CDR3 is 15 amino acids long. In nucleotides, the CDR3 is TGTGCCAGCAGCTTGAACAGGGATAGTTACTCTGGCTACACCTTC. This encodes CASSLNRDSYSGYTF.

CDR3 nucleotides: TGTGCCAGCAGTGTAGGGGTGGGGAACACTGAAGCTTTCTTT. It is translated as CASSVGVGNTEAFF. This chain uses TRBV6-5 with TRBJ1-1, with a tentative D call TRBD1 (5 bases). Trimming pared 5 bases from V and 1 base from J, leaving 11 bases between. This CDR3 spans 14 amino acids. Germline V gene sequence: CDR1 MNHEY, CDR2 SVGAGI.

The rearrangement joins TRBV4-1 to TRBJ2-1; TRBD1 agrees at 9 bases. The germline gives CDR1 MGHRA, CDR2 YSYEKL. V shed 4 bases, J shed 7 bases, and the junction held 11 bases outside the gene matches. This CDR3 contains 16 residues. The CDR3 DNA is TGCGCCAGCAGCCGAGTACAGGGGGCGCTGGGGAATGAGCAGTTCTTC. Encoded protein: CASSRVQGALGNEQFF.

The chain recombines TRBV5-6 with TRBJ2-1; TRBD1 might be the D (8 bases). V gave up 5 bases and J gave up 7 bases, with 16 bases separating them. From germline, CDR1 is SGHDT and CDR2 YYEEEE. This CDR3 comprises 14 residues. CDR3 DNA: TGTGCCAGCAGGGTCACAGGGGGGGGAAATGAGCAGTTCTTC. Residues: CASRVTGGGNEQFF.

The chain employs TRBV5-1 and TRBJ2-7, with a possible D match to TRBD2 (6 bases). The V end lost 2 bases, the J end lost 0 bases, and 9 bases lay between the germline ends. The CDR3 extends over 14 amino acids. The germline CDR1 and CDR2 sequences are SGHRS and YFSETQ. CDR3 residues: CASSFGEASYEQYF. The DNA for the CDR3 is TGCGCCAGCAGCTTTGGGGAGGCCTCCTACGAGCAGTACTTC.

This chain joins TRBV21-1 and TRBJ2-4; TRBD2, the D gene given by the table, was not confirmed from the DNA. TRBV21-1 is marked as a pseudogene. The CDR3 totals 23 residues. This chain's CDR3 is CASSKQNHSRSISGIKTQNIQYF. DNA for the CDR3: TGTGCCAGCAGCAAACAGAACCATTCCAGATCAATAAGCGGGATAAAGACCCAAAACATTCAGTACTTC.

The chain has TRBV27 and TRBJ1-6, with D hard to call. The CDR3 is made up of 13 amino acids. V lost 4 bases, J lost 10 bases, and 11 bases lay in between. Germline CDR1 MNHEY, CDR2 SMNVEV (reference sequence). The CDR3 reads CASSSPVRSPLHF. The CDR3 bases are TGTGCCAGCAGTTCCCCCGTCAGATCACCCCTCCACTTT.

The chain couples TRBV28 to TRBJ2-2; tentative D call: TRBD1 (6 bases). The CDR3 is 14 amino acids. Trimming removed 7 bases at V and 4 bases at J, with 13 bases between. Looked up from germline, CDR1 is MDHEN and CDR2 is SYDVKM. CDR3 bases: TGTGCCAGCATACCCGGACAGCGCACCGGGGAGCTGTTTTTT. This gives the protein CASIPGQRTGELFF.

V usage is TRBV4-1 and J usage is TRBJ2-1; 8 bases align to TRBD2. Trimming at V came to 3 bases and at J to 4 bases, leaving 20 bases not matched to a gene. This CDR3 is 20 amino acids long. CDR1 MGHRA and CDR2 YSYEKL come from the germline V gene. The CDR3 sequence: CASSHPTDGSGSFPYNEQFF. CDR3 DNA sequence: TGCGCCAGCAGCCACCCTACGGACGGCAGCGGGAGTTTCCCGTACAATGAGCAGTTCTTC.

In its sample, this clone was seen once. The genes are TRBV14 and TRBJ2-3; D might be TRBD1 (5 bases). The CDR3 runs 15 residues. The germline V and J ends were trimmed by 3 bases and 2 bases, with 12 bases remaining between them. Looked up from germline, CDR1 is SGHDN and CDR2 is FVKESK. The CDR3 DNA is TGTGCCAGCAGCCAGTGGGGCGGTTACACAGATACGCAGTATTTT. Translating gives CASSQWGGYTDTQYF.

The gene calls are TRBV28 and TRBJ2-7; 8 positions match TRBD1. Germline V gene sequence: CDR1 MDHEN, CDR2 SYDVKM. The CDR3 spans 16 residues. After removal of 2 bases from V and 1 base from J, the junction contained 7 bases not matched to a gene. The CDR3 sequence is CASSLGRQGLSYEQYF. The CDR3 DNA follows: TGTGCCAGCAGTTTAGGTCGACAGGGGCTATCCTACGAGCAGTACTTC.

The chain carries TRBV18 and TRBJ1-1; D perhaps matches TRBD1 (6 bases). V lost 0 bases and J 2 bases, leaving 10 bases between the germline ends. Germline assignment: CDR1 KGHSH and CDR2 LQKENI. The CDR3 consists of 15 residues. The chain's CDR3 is CASSPPGALNTEAFF. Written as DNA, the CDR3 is TGTGCCAGCTCACCACCGGGGGCCCTTAACACTGAAGCTTTCTTT.

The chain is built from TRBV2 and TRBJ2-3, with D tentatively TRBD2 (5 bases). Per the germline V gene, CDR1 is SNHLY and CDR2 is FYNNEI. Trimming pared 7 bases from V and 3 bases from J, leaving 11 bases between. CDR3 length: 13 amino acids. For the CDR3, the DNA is TGTGCCAGCAATGGTCTAGCAACAGATACGCAGTATTTT. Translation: CASNGLATDTQYF.

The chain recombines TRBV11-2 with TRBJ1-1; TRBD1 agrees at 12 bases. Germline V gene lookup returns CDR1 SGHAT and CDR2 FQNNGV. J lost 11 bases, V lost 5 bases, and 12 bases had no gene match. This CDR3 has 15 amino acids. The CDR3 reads CASSPRRDRGREAFF. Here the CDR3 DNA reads TGTGCCAGCAGCCCCCGCCGGGACAGGGGGCGGGAGGCTTTCTTT.

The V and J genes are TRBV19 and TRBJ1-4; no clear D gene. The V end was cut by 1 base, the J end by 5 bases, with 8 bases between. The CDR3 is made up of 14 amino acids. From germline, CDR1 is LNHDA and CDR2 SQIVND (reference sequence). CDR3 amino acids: CASSIGLENEKLFF. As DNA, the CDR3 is TGTGCCAGTAGTATAGGTCTCGAGAATGAAAAACTGTTTTTT.

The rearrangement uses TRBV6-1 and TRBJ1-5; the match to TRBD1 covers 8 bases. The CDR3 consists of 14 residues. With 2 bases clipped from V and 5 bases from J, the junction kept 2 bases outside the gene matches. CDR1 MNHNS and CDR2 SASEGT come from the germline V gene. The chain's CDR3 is CASSENRGYQPQHF. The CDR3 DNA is TGTGCCAGCAGTGAAAACAGGGGGTATCAGCCCCAGCATTTT.